This T cell receptor beta chain was captured in a study of early T cells in non-severe SARS-CoV-2 infection. As for the study in general: Sequencing targeted bulk RNA from unsorted whole blood, leaving chains unpaired.

The CDR3 has 13 residues. Germline loops: CDR1 SGHVS, CDR2 FNYEAQ. V was pared by 4 bases and J by 4 bases, with 10 bases between. Only a few counts were recorded for this clonotype. Separate cDNA molecules each had unique molecular identifiers attached to them. TCRdb used MiXCR to reprocess the 5' RACE reads, holding one entry per CDR3 protein. The sample lists tens of thousands of distinct CDR3 sequences, roughly 13% seen once, with roughly 8% in the top ten. The TCR comes from an adult who was a healthcare worker with PCR-confirmed SARS-CoV-2 infection or an uninfected control (not recorded which). The chain carries TRBV7-6 and TRBJ1-1; TRBD1 is a possible D gene (6 bases). Sequencing was done on a sample of whole blood. The CDR3 DNA follows: TGTGCCAGCAGCTCAGGGGAAGGCACTGAAGCTTTCTTT. It yields the protein CASSSGEGTEAFF.